Described below is a single TCR beta chain sequence and its context. Antigen specificity is unknown. The data belong to a study of cytomegalovirus exposure and HLA in healthy donors. Background on the study: Most genotyped donors, over 70% of more than 300, had Caucasian-associated genetic ancestry.

Healthy bone marrow donors formed the donor group. PCR primers comprised 60 Vbeta and 13 Jbeta primers. Using immunoSEQ multiplex PCR, the repertoire was profiled, and TCRdb retains in-frame clones only, with some absent. Among about 180,000 clones listed, approximately 80% were seen once. Study-wide results and caveats: It was reportedly the case that the classifier diagnosed cytomegalovirus status with high specificity and sensitivity.

The clonotype originates from a male donor in good health and CMV-seronegative. Sequencing used PBMCs.

The chain's CDR3 is CASSLIGGLDTQYF. The DNA for the CDR3 is TGTGCCAGCAGCTTAATTGGCGGCCTGGATACGCAGTATTTT. This sequence joins TRBV7-2 and TRBJ2-3, with D unclear. Germline assignment: CDR1 SGHTA and CDR2 FQGNSA. V was cut by 2 bases and J by 6 bases, with 12 bases left in between. The CDR3 runs to 14 residues.